This entry lists 31 T cell receptor beta chains sequenced from one sample in a study of blood T cell repertoires in COVID-19. Assay: immunoSEQ multiplex PCR; the TCRdb copy retains only in-frame clones and omits some. The sample lists 210,000 or so clones; roughly nine tenths were seen once. Sequenced input: peripheral blood. The receptors stem from a woman between 50 and 59 years old with acute or convalescent COVID-19.

The chain joins TRBV6-2 or TRBV6-3 to TRBJ2-5; a possible D gene is TRBD2 (5 bases). Germline values: CDR1 MNHEY, CDR2 SVGEGT. V gave up 4 bases and J gave up 5 bases, with 14 bases separating them. The CDR3 is 14 residues long. CDR3 sequence reads: CASSSSRGWETQYF. The CDR3 coding sequence is TGTGCCAGCAGTTCTTCTAGAGGGTGGGAGACCCAGTACTTC.

This clone turned up a few times. The CDR3 sequence: CASSSGTGVLETQYF. The CDR3 DNA sequence: TGTGCCAGCAGTTCGGGAACAGGGGTGTTGGAGACCCAGTACTTC. The rearrangement uses TRBV6-5 and TRBJ2-5, with 7 bases lining up with TRBD1. Germline V gene data show CDR1 as MNHEY and CDR2 as SVGAGI. The CDR3 runs 15 residues. V was clipped by 4 bases and J by 5 bases; unmatched bases: 10.

The V gene is TRBV4-3, the J gene TRBJ1-2; no reliable D call. Trimming removed 0 bases at V and 4 bases at J, with 12 bases between. The germline gives CDR1 LGHNA, CDR2 YSLEER. The CDR3 sequence is 15 residues long. CDR3 coding DNA: TGCGCCAGCAGCCAAGACGAACAACAGATCTATGGCTACACCTTC. Its translation: CASSQDEQQIYGYTF.

This clone was picked up one time. The chain carries TRBV19 and TRBJ2-3; 8 bases map to TRBD1. This CDR3 has 15 residues. After removal of 5 bases from V and 4 bases from J, the junction contained 8 bases not matched to a gene. Germline V gene lookup returns CDR1 LNHDA and CDR2 SQIVND (reference sequence). In DNA form, the CDR3 reads TGTGCCAGTAGTCCCAGGACAGGGAATTCAGATACGCAGTATTTT. As protein: CASSPRTGNSDTQYF.

The chain is built from TRBV10-3 and TRBJ2-3; 9 positions match TRBD2. The V gene end was trimmed by 7 bases and the J gene end by 4 bases; junction bases not matched to a gene: 3. This CDR3 has 13 residues. Germline values: CDR1 ENHRY, CDR2 SYGVKD. The CDR3 bases are TGTGCCATCACCATAGCGGGAGCAGATACGCAGTATTTT. Residues: CAITIAGADTQYF.

The chain couples TRBV2 to TRBJ2-7; TRBD1 agrees at 9 bases. Per germline, CDR1 SNHLY and CDR2 FYNNEI. This CDR3 is 17 amino acids long. The junction had 16 bases not matched to a gene; V was cut back by 7 bases and J by 3 bases. CDR3 sequence reads: CASTGGPGQGPYYEQYF. The CDR3 coding sequence is TGTGCCAGCACTGGGGGCCCGGGACAGGGCCCCTACTACGAGCAGTACTTC.

The V and J genes are TRBV19 and TRBJ2-7, with 9 bases lining up with TRBD1. CDR3 length: 17 residues. Germline V lookup: CDR1 LNHDA, CDR2 SQIVND (reference sequence). J gave up 4 bases and V 5 bases, and 15 bases lay outside the gene matches. This CDR3 is CASSALPPGQGTYEQYF. CDR3 bases: TGTGCCAGTAGTGCTCTCCCGCCGGGACAGGGTACGTACGAGCAGTACTTC.

As DNA, the CDR3 is TGTGCCAGCAGCCCCCGCGGGAAGGATTCACCCCTCCACTTT. This translates into CASSPRGKDSPLHF. The chain links TRBV2 to TRBJ1-6; D is unresolved. Germline V gene lookup returns CDR1 SNHLY and CDR2 FYNNEI. V was pared by 6 bases and J by 8 bases, with 14 bases between. This CDR3 spans 14 amino acids.

CDR3 sequence: CAAQGDTEAFF. The DNA for the CDR3 is TGTGCCGCACAGGGTGACACTGAAGCTTTCTTT. The chain has TRBV10-3 and TRBJ1-1, with D possibly TRBD1 on 6 matching bases. V dropped 11 bases and J dropped 3 bases, with 10 bases sitting between them. Germline CDR1 and CDR2: ENHRY and SYGVKD. The CDR3 runs 11 residues.

The chain joins TRBV6-5 to TRBJ1-2; TRBD1 might be the D (6 bases). Germline V lookup: CDR1 MNHEY, CDR2 SVGAGI. The CDR3 loop spans 16 amino acids. Trimming pared 2 bases from V and 4 bases from J, leaving 17 bases between. This CDR3 reads CASSYRSGGAIYGYTF. The CDR3 nucleotides read TGTGCCAGCAGTTACCGTTCTGGGGGCGCTATCTATGGCTACACCTTC.

This chain links TRBV4-3 with TRBJ2-3, with D perhaps matching TRBD2 (6 bases). The CDR3 runs to 14 residues. The germline V gene encodes CDR1 LGHNA and CDR2 YSLEER. V lost 8 bases and J lost 3, with 15 bases in between. CDR3 loop: CASAGTPWTDTQYF. The CDR3 bases are TGCGCCAGCGCGGGGACTCCCTGGACAGATACGCAGTATTTT.

The chain uses TRBV7-2 and TRBJ2-1, with 9 bases lining up with TRBD2. The V and J ends lost 5 bases and 3 bases, in that order; junction bases with no gene match: 5. This CDR3 comprises 15 residues. CDR1 and CDR2 (germline): SGHTA, FQGNSA. CDR3 DNA sequence: TGTGCCAGCAGCCTTTGGACTAGCGACTACAATGAGCAGTTCTTC. The encoded protein is CASSLWTSDYNEQFF. Full variable domain (rest looked up from reference TRBV7-2 and TRBJ2-1): GAGVSQSPSNKVTEKGKDVELRCDPISGHTALYWYRQSLGQGLEFLIYFQGNSAPDKSGLPSDRFSAERTGGSVSTLTIQRTQQEDSAVYLCASSLWTSDYNEQFFGPGTRLTVL.

V and J are TRBV19 and TRBJ1-4, with TRBD1 identical over 8 bases. The V and J ends lost 7 bases and 6 bases, in that order; junction bases with no gene match: 1. The germline CDR1 and CDR2 sequences are LNHDA and SQIVND (reference sequence). This CDR3 has 12 residues. The CDR3 reads CASMTGDEKLFF. The CDR3 DNA sequence: TGTGCCAGTATGACAGGGGATGAAAAACTGTTTTTT.

The chain has TRBV14 and TRBJ2-1; 8 nucleotides align to TRBD1. Germline V lookup: CDR1 SGHDN, CDR2 FVKESK. The CDR3 length is 16 residues. V dropped 0 bases and J dropped 4; count of bases not matched to a gene: 5. In DNA, the CDR3 is TGTGCCAGCAGCCAAGACGGGACAGGATTATACAATGAGCAGTTCTTC. Its protein is CASSQDGTGLYNEQFF.

This chain joins TRBV3-1 (or the pseudogene TRBV3-2) and TRBJ2-3, with TRBD2 identical over 8 bases. CDR1 is LGHDT, CDR2 YNNKEL, per germline (reference sequence). V lost 0 bases and J lost 0; bases outside the gene matches: 8. This CDR3 contains 18 residues. DNA of the CDR3: TGTGCCAGCAGCCAAGACCCCAGTCGGGGGGGAAGCACAGATACGCAGTATTTT. Translated: CASSQDPSRGGSTDTQYF.

The V and J genes are TRBV5-6 and TRBJ2-4; D perhaps matches TRBD1 (6 bases). The CDR3 is 15 amino acids. Germline CDR1 and CDR2: SGHDT and YYEEEE. V lost 5 bases and J lost 0, with 12 bases in between. The CDR3 DNA reads as TGTGCCAGCAGAGTGGGACACCTAGCCAAAAACATTCAGTACTTC. Protein sequence: CASRVGHLAKNIQYF.

This chain connects TRBV11-3 to TRBJ2-4; TRBD2 might be the D (6 bases). The germline V gene encodes CDR1 SGHNT and CDR2 YENEEA. There are 15 residues in the CDR3. V was trimmed by 1 base and J by 7 bases, leaving 14 bases between them. This CDR3 is CASSLAAGFLNIQYF. The CDR3 nucleotides read TGTGCCAGCAGCTTAGCGGCGGGATTTTTGAACATTCAGTACTTC.

V and J are TRBV12-3 or TRBV12-4 and TRBJ1-6, with 10 bases aligning to TRBD1. Germline trimming cut 6 bases from V and 8 bases from J; bases unmatched to any gene: 1. The CDR3 runs 13 residues. CDR3 in amino acids: CASRGQGHSPLHF. In DNA, the CDR3 is TGTGCCAGCAGGGGACAGGGGCATTCACCCCTCCACTTT.

The chain uses TRBV14 and TRBJ1-2; TRBD1 might be the D (6 bases). The CDR3 has 14 residues. Looked up from germline, CDR1 is SGHDN and CDR2 is FVKESK. V was trimmed by 2 bases and J by 3 bases, leaving 10 bases between them. For the CDR3, the DNA is TGTGCCAGCAGCCAAAACAGGGACCACTATGGCTACACCTTC. Protein: CASSQNRDHYGYTF.

The J gene is TRBJ2-1, the V gene TRBV5-4; 9 bases agree with TRBD2. The V gene's germline CDR1 is SGHNT and CDR2 YYREEE (reference sequence). J gave up 5 bases and V 5 bases, and 14 bases lay outside the gene matches. The CDR3 covers 17 residues. The DNA of the CDR3 is TGTGCCAGCAGTCGGGCCCTTAGCGGGAGTTTTGACAATGAGCAGTTCTTC. Translation gives CASSRALSGSFDNEQFF.

The V and J genes are TRBV19 and TRBJ2-4, with D possibly TRBD1 on 6 matching bases. The CDR3 extends over 16 amino acids. V lost 3 bases, J lost 3 bases, and 15 bases lay in between. From germline, CDR1 is LNHDA and CDR2 SQIVND (reference sequence). This chain's CDR3 is CASSMGGGSGKNIQYF. The CDR3 nucleotides are TGTGCCAGTAGTATGGGTGGGGGCTCGGGCAAAAACATTCAGTACTTC.

CDR3 coding DNA: TGCGCCAGCAGCCCATTTGGACAGGGCGGCGAGCAGTACTTC. This translates into CASSPFGQGGEQYF. This rearrangement joins TRBV5-1 to TRBJ2-7; 8 bases match TRBD1. CDR1 is SGHRS and CDR2 is YFSETQ in the germline V gene. Losses at the gene ends were 4 bases for V and 6 bases for J; bases not matched to a gene: 9. The CDR3 has 14 amino acids.

This sequence joins TRBV6-5 and TRBJ1-5; the match to TRBD1 covers 8 bases. The CDR3 loop spans 15 amino acids. The germline gives CDR1 MNHEY, CDR2 SVGAGI. V lost 5 bases and J lost 5; bases outside the gene matches: 8. CDR3 amino acids: CASSRLGTGYQPQHF. DNA of the CDR3: TGTGCCAGCAGTCGACTCGGGACAGGATATCAGCCCCAGCATTTT.

The CDR3 loop is CASSSSGKNIQYF. For the CDR3, the DNA is TGTGCCAGCAGCTCCTCAGGGAAAAACATTCAGTACTTC. This chain links TRBV11-2 with TRBJ2-4; TRBD1 might be the D (5 bases). V was trimmed by 4 bases and J by 4 bases, leaving 8 bases between them. The CDR3 totals 13 residues. Germline assignment: CDR1 SGHAT and CDR2 FQNNGV. Together with reference TRBV11-2 and TRBJ2-4, the CDR3 gives the full variable domain: EAGVAQSPRYKIIEKRQSVAFWCNPISGHATLYWYQQILGQGPKLLIQFQNNGVVDDSQLPKDRFSAERLKGVDSTLKIQPAKLEDSAVYLCASSSSGKNIQYFGAGTRLSVL.

J is TRBJ1-5 and V is TRBV19; 7 nucleotides agree with TRBD1. The CDR3 runs to 15 residues. The ends lost 4 bases at V and 6 bases at J; junction bases unmatched: 9. Germline V gives CDR1 LNHDA, CDR2 SQIVND (reference sequence). The CDR3 protein is CASSTQTGFGQPQHF. The CDR3 nucleotides are TGTGCCAGTAGTACACAGACAGGGTTCGGTCAGCCCCAGCATTTT.

This clone turned up a few times. The rearrangement links TRBV7-9 to TRBJ2-5; TRBD2 agrees at 9 bases. Germline V gives CDR1 SEHNR, CDR2 FQNEAQ (reference sequence). V gave up 5 bases and J gave up 2 bases; unmatched junction bases: 18. The CDR3 totals 19 residues. Here the CDR3 reads CASSKTWLAGDEPQETQYF. The CDR3 nucleotides read TGTGCCAGCAGCAAGACCTGGTTAGCGGGGGACGAACCTCAAGAGACCCAGTACTTC.

The rearrangement uses TRBV2 and TRBJ2-7; 14 bases map to TRBD2. V trimming: 6 bases; J trimming: 6 bases; junction bases outside the gene matches: 4. The CDR3 has 14 residues. Germline assignment: CDR1 SNHLY and CDR2 FYNNEI. In DNA form, the CDR3 reads TGTGCCAGCAGGTCCGGGACTAGCGGGAGCGAGCAGTACTTC. Its protein product is CASRSGTSGSEQYF.

This clone was counted a single time. The J gene is TRBJ2-1, the V gene TRBV19; D perhaps matches TRBD1 (6 bases). This CDR3 has 15 residues. Germline values: CDR1 LNHDA, CDR2 SQIVND (reference sequence). Deletions cut 5 bases from V and 3 bases from J, with 14 bases between. The CDR3 loop reads CASSGDMGGYNEQFF. The DNA for the CDR3 is TGTGCCAGTAGTGGGGACATGGGTGGCTACAATGAGCAGTTCTTC.

The rearrangement joins TRBV7-2 to TRBJ1-2; no clear D. This CDR3 has 15 residues. The germline V gene has CDR1 SGHTA and CDR2 FQGNSA. The V end was cut by 2 bases, the J end by 2 bases, with 12 bases between. Written as DNA, the CDR3 is TGTGCCAGCAGCTTACTGCCCGGGATGAACTATGGCTACACCTTC. Protein: CASSLLPGMNYGYTF.

In this sample, this clone turned up a few times. The chain employs TRBV2 and TRBJ1-5, with D maybe TRBD1 (6 bases). This CDR3 region has 15 residues. Germline V gene data show CDR1 as SNHLY and CDR2 as FYNNEI. Trimming removed 2 bases at V and 5 bases at J, with 13 bases between. This CDR3 is CASSESGTLYQPQHF. The CDR3 coding sequence is TGTGCCAGCAGTGAAAGCGGGACACTGTATCAGCCCCAGCATTTT. Variable domain in full (rest from reference TRBV2 and TRBJ1-5): EPEVTQTPSHQVTQMGQEVILRCVPISNHLYFYWYRQILGQKVEFLVSFYNNEISEKSEIFDDQFSVERPDGSNFTLKIRSTKLEDSAMYFCASSESGTLYQPQHFGDGTRLSIL.

This clone was observed a handful of times. This chain links TRBV20-1 with TRBJ1-1; 8 bases fit TRBD1. The junction had 12 bases not matched to a gene; V was cut back by 3 bases and J by 6 bases. Germline V gene sequence: CDR1 DFQATT, CDR2 SNEGSKA (reference sequence). The CDR3 length is 15 residues. CDR3 DNA: TGCAGTGCTAGTCTCCGAAGACAGGGGTGGGCTGAAGCTTTCTTT. Its translation is CSASLRRQGWAEAFF.